The 25 T cell receptor beta chains below all came from one sample that was sequenced in a study of T cells after yellow fever vaccination. A single record per CDR3 protein comes from TCRdb applying MiXCR to the 5' RACE reads. The sample has about 30,000 distinct CDR3 sequences, 6% to 8% seen once; the top ten hold approximately 25%. The sequencing used PBMCs, either bulk or a sorted T-cell subset (CD4+, CD8+, memory, or dextramer-sorted; not recorded which), collected on the day of the yellow fever booster vaccination. Receptors were obtained from a man aged 30 to 39 who received the YFV17D yellow fever vaccine.

This clonotype was seen a few times. The chain employs TRBV6-1 and TRBJ2-7; 11 nucleotides line up with TRBD2. The V gene end was trimmed by 0 bases and the J gene end by 2 bases; junction bases not matched to a gene: 3. Germline CDR1 reads MNHNS; CDR2 reads SASEGT. The CDR3 is 16 residues long. The CDR3 nucleotides are TGTGCCAGCAGTGAAGCTCTAGCGGGAGGCGCCTACGAGCAGTACTTC. Translated: CASSEALAGGAYEQYF.

This chain uses TRBV19 with TRBJ1-5; D is possibly TRBD1 (5 bases). The germline CDR1 and CDR2 sequences are LNHDA and SQIVND (reference sequence). Trimming shortened V by 7 bases and J by 3 bases, and 22 bases separated the two germline ends. This CDR3 is built from 17 residues. Here the CDR3 DNA reads TGTGCCAGTACTCCTTCAGGGTGGGGCAGGAACAATCAGCCCCAGCATTTT. Amino acids: CASTPSGWGRNNQPQHF. Complete variable domain (other parts from reference TRBV19 and TRBJ1-5): DGGITQSPKYLFRKEGQNVTLSCEQNLNHDAMYWYRQDPGQGLRLIYYSQIVNDFQKGDIAEGYSVSREKKESFPLTVTSAQKNPTAFYLCASTPSGWGRNNQPQHFGDGTRLSIL.

This clonotype was counted a few times. The chain joins TRBV29-1 to TRBJ1-5; D remains ambiguous. From germline, CDR1 is SQVTM and CDR2 ANQGSEA. Deletions cut 7 bases from V and 0 bases from J, with 7 bases between. The CDR3 has 12 residues. This CDR3 is CSAQDSNQPQHF. In nucleotides, the CDR3 is TGCAGCGCTCAAGATAGCAATCAGCCCCAGCATTTT.

This clonotype was seen at least ten times. This sequence joins TRBV2 and TRBJ1-5, with D unclear. The CDR3 loop spans 13 amino acids. Germline V lookup: CDR1 SNHLY, CDR2 FYNNEI. With 8 bases removed from V and 2 bases from J, the gap between germline ends came to 10 bases. CDR3 sequence: CASWQAGNQPQHF. The CDR3 DNA sequence: TGTGCCAGCTGGCAGGCGGGCAATCAGCCCCAGCATTTT.

This clonotype was counted ten times or more. The chain employs TRBV9 and TRBJ2-3; possibly TRBD2 for D (6 bases). The CDR3 has 16 residues. V lost 4 bases and J 1 base, leaving 16 bases between the germline ends. CDR1 is SGDLS and CDR2 is YYNGEE in the germline V gene. In DNA, the CDR3 is TGTGCCAGCAGCCCCCAAAGCGGGTTACGCACAGATACGCAGTATTTT. This codes for CASSPQSGLRTDTQYF. The full variable domain, with the rest looked up from reference TRBV9 and TRBJ2-3, is DSGVTQTPKHLITATGQRVTLRCSPRSGDLSVYWYQQSLDQGLQFLIQYYNGEERAKGNILERFSAQQFPDLHSELNLSSLELGDSALYFCASSPQSGLRTDTQYFGPGTRLTVL.

This clonotype has a handful of counts. This chain connects TRBV11-2 to TRBJ2-7; 11 bases are shared with TRBD1. Unmatched junction bases numbered 6, after V lost 5 bases and J lost 3 bases. The CDR3 totals 15 residues. Germline lookup yields CDR1 SGHAT and CDR2 FQNNGV. DNA of the CDR3: TGTGCCAGCAGCATACCCGGGACAGGGGGCTACGAGCAGTACTTC. As protein: CASSIPGTGGYEQYF.

This clonotype appeared many times. V and J are TRBV13 and TRBJ2-7; D may correspond to TRBD1 or TRBD2 (5 bases each). This CDR3 comprises 14 residues. The V gene lost 5 bases and the J gene lost 0 bases, with 11 bases spanning the gap. Germline V lookup: CDR1 PRHDT, CDR2 FYEKMQ (reference sequence). CDR3 bases: TGTGCCAGCAGCGCCTGGGACGCCTCCTACGAGCAGTACTTC. This translates into CASSAWDASYEQYF.

The gene calls are TRBV29-1 and TRBJ2-1; a weak D match, TRBD2 (5 bases). From germline, CDR1 is SQVTM and CDR2 ANQGSEA. This CDR3 comprises 13 residues. V was pared by 7 bases and J by 9 bases, with 19 bases between. The DNA of the CDR3 is TGCAGCGCCCAGATGAGCCGGGAAGGTGAGCAGTTCTTC. It yields the protein CSAQMSREGEQFF.

This clonotype was observed many times. The chain combines TRBV6-2 or TRBV6-3 with TRBJ2-1; 7 nucleotides line up with TRBD2. The CDR3 extends over 16 amino acids. The germline V gene encodes CDR1 MNHEY and CDR2 SVGEGT. V trimming: 0 bases; J trimming: 6 bases; junction bases outside the gene matches: 8. The CDR3 region is CASSYSIGERGNEQFF. CDR3 sequence (DNA): TGTGCCAGCAGTTACTCGATAGGGGAGCGGGGCAATGAGCAGTTCTTC.

The table lists this clonotype with a few counts. The chain is built from TRBV11-2 and TRBJ2-1; 7 bases match TRBD2. There are 13 residues in the CDR3. The junction had 5 bases not matched to a gene; V was cut back by 5 bases and J by 7 bases. The germline CDR1 and CDR2 sequences are SGHAT and FQNNGV. CDR3 bases: TGTGCCAGCAGCGGCGGGACTACGAATGAGCAGTTCTTC. This gives the protein CASSGGTTNEQFF.

This clonotype was detected a few times. This chain connects TRBV20-1 to TRBJ2-7; no clear D. The length of the CDR3 is 13 residues. Germline V CDR1 and CDR2: DFQATT, SNEGSKA (reference sequence). V was shortened by 0 bases and J by 3 bases, with 9 bases between the two germline ends. CDR3 region: CSARDPDHYEQYF. The CDR3 bases are TGCAGTGCTAGAGATCCTGATCACTACGAGCAGTACTTC.

There are many counts of this clonotype. The genes are TRBV27 and TRBJ2-7; D might be TRBD1 (5 bases). Germline CDR1 is MNHEY and CDR2 is SMNVEV (reference sequence). Trimming took off 5 bases at V and 2 bases at J, with 10 bases between the two ends. CDR3 size: 13 residues. CDR3 nucleotide sequence: TGTGCCAGCAGTACCCGACAGACCTACGAGCAGTACTTC. As protein: CASSTRQTYEQYF.

This clonotype was found many times. This chain links TRBV12-3 or TRBV12-4 with TRBJ2-1; 7 nucleotides agree with TRBD1. The CDR3 extends over 14 amino acids. With V trimmed by 4 bases and J by 9 bases, 9 bases remained unmatched. Here the CDR3 reads CASSSSTRGREQFF. The CDR3 region has the DNA TGTGCCAGCAGTTCCTCGACGAGGGGGCGTGAGCAGTTCTTC.

At least ten counts were recorded for this clonotype. The rearrangement joins TRBV7-2 to TRBJ1-5; TRBD1 matches 11 bases. The CDR3 extends over 15 amino acids. Germline V gene data show CDR1 as SGHTA and CDR2 as FQGNSA. With 5 bases clipped from V and 5 bases from J, the junction kept 5 bases outside the gene matches. CDR3 residues: CASSPRTGGDQPQHF. Written as DNA, the CDR3 is TGTGCCAGCAGCCCCCGGACAGGGGGCGATCAGCCCCAGCATTTT.

The V and J genes are TRBV4-3 and TRBJ2-1; possible D gene TRBD2, 5 bases. Germline-derived CDR1 and CDR2 are LGHNA and YSLEER. CDR3 length equals 15 residues. The ends were cut back, 0 bases at V and 4 bases at J, with 10 bases in the middle. The CDR3 protein is CASSQDRLSYNEQFF. Here the CDR3 DNA reads TGCGCCAGCAGCCAAGATCGACTAAGTTACAATGAGCAGTTCTTC.

This clonotype appeared a few times. The CDR3 DNA is TGTGCCAGCAGCCCCACGCTGGGGTCGTCCCCCTGGTTCGATGGAAACGAGCAGTACTTC. Encoded protein: CASSPTLGSSPWFDGNEQYF. The V and J genes are TRBV11-2 and TRBJ2-7; D not certain. Deletions cut 5 bases from V and 5 bases from J, with 34 bases between. Germline V CDR1 and CDR2: SGHAT, FQNNGV. This CDR3 contains 20 residues.

This chain joins TRBV20-1 and TRBJ1-5; D might be TRBD1 (6 bases). Germline-derived CDR1 and CDR2 are DFQATT and SNEGSKA (reference sequence). CDR3 length: 14 amino acids. Trimming left V 0 bases short and J 6 bases short, with 12 bases between. The CDR3 loop is CSARDLGGGQPQHF. Here the CDR3 DNA reads TGCAGTGCTAGAGATTTGGGAGGGGGTCAGCCCCAGCATTTT.

The rearrangement uses TRBV3-1 and TRBJ2-3; D gene uncertain. The CDR3 totals 16 residues. The V gene's germline CDR1 is LGHDT and CDR2 YNNKEL (reference sequence). V was trimmed by 4 bases and J by 2 bases, leaving 16 bases between them. CDR3 nucleotide sequence: TGTGCCAGCAGCCTGGGCAACTCCATCTACACAGATACGCAGTATTTT. Translation gives CASSLGNSIYTDTQYF.

This clonotype was observed a few times. This chain connects TRBV24-1 to TRBJ2-5, with 7 bases that match TRBD2. Unmatched junction bases numbered 5, after V lost 0 bases and J lost 2 bases. CDR3 length: 16 residues. Germline lookup yields CDR1 KGHDR and CDR2 SFDVKD. CDR3: CATSDLRAGVQETQYF. The CDR3 DNA is TGTGCCACCAGTGATTTGAGGGCGGGGGTACAAGAGACCCAGTACTTC.

This clonotype was detected once. The chain recombines TRBV5-6 with TRBJ2-7; the match to TRBD2 covers 8 bases. V lost 3 bases to trimming and J lost 1 base; unmatched junction nucleotides: 6. Germline assignment: CDR1 SGHDT and CDR2 YYEEEE. The CDR3 extends over 15 amino acids. The CDR3, as DNA: TGTGCCAGCAGCTCTGGTCGGGGGGGGTCCTACGAGCAGTACTTC. It is translated as CASSSGRGGSYEQYF.

This clonotype showed up many times. The chain employs TRBV7-9 and TRBJ2-1; possibly TRBD1 or TRBD2 for D (5 bases each). The CDR3 sequence is 15 residues long. CDR1 is SEHNR, CDR2 FQNEAQ, per germline (reference sequence). Trimming stripped 3 bases from V and 3 bases from J, with 12 bases between. The CDR3 DNA follows: TGTGCCAGCAGCTTTTGGGGGAGACGCTACAATGAGCAGTTCTTC. As protein: CASSFWGRRYNEQFF.

This clonotype showed up many times. The chain has TRBV20-1 and TRBJ1-4; D might be TRBD1 (6 bases). Germline CDR1 DFQATT, CDR2 SNEGSKA (reference sequence). V was clipped by 3 bases and J by 8 bases, with 13 bases between them. This CDR3 is 13 amino acids long. The CDR3 bases are TGCAGTGCTAGCTGGGGCCAGGGGGAAAAACTGTTTTTT. Protein sequence: CSASWGQGEKLFF.

This clonotype was counted a few times. The chain has TRBV27 and TRBJ2-6; no definite D call. The CDR3 sequence is 13 residues long. The germline V gene has CDR1 MNHEY and CDR2 SMNVEV (reference sequence). V was trimmed by 2 bases and J by 10 bases, leaving 9 bases between them. This CDR3 reads CASSLMASNVLTF. Here the CDR3 DNA reads TGTGCCAGCAGTTTAATGGCTTCTAACGTCCTGACTTTC.

Many counts were recorded for this clonotype. The J gene is TRBJ2-3, the V gene TRBV7-2; tentatively, D is TRBD1 (6 bases). The CDR3 has 14 residues. Germline V lookup: CDR1 SGHTA, CDR2 FQGNSA. V lost 3 bases to trimming and J lost 2 bases, with 9 bases between them. CDR3 nucleotide sequence: TGTGCCAGCAGCTTTCGACAGGCCACAGATACGCAGTATTTT. As protein: CASSFRQATDTQYF.

This clonotype was seen repeatedly, ten times or more. The CDR3 coding sequence is TGTGCCACCACCTCGGGACTAGCGGGAGACGAGGGGTACTTC. This sequence encodes CATTSGLAGDEGYF. The J gene is TRBJ2-7, the V gene TRBV6-1, with TRBD2 matching over 14 bases. The CDR3 has 14 amino acids. The junction had 14 bases not matched to a gene; V was cut back by 10 bases and J by 12 bases. Germline CDR1 and CDR2: MNHNS and SASEGT.